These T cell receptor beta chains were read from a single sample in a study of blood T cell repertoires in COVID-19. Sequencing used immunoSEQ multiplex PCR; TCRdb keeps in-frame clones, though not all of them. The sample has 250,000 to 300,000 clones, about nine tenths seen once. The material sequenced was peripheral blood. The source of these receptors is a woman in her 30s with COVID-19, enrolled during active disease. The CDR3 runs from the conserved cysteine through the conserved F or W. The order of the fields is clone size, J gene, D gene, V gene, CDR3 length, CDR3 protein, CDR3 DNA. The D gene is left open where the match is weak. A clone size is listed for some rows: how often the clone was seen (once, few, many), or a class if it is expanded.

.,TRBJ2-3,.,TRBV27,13,CASSLGRTDTQYF,TGTGCCAGCAGTTTAGGCCGCACAGATACGCAGTATTTT
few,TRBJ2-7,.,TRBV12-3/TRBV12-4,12,CASRSGGYEQYF,TGTGCCAGCAGGTCTGGGGGGTACGAGCAGTACTTC
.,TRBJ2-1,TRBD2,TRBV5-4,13,CASSLGGSDEQFF,TGTGCCAGCAGCTTGGGCGGGAGCGATGAGCAGTTCTTC
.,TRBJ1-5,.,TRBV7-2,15,CASSSQGGGNQPQHF,TGTGCCAGCAGCTCACAGGGTGGCGGTAATCAGCCCCAGCATTTT
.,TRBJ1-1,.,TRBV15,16,CATSRGRSPPNTEAFF,TGTGCCACCAGCAGAGGTAGGAGTCCGCCGAACACTGAAGCTTTCTTT
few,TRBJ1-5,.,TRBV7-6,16,CASSPYTGLGNQPQHF,TGTGCCAGCAGCCCCTACACAGGGTTGGGGAATCAGCCCCAGCATTTT
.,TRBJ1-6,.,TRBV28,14,CASSLLEYNSPLHF,TGTGCCAGCAGTTTGCTGGAGTATAATTCACCCCTCCACTTT
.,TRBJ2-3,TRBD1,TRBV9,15,CASSPRTGGADTQYF,TGTGCCAGCAGCCCCAGGACAGGGGGCGCAGATACGCAGTATTTT
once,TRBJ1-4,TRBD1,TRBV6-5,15,CASRKQGAPNEKLFF,TGTGCCAGCAGGAAGCAGGGGGCGCCCAATGAAAAACTGTTTTTT
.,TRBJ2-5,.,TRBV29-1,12,CSAGPRSETQYF,TGCAGCGCGGGCCCTAGGTCAGAGACCCAGTACTTC
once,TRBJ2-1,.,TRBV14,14,CASSQGNSHNEQFF,TGTGCCAGCAGCCAAGGGAACAGCCACAATGAGCAGTTCTTC
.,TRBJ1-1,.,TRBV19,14,CASSSRGSGTEAFF,TGTGCCAGTAGTTCTAGGGGCAGTGGCACTGAAGCTTTCTTT
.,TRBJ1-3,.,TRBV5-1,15,CASSLAQVSGNTIYF,TGCGCCAGCAGCTTGGCTCAGGTATCTGGAAACACCATATATTTT
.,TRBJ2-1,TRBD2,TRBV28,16,CASSPRLAGGGNEQFF,TGTGCCAGCAGTCCCCGACTAGCGGGAGGGGGAAATGAGCAGTTCTTC
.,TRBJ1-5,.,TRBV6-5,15,CASRLTGLDNQPQHF,TGTGCCAGCAGGCTGACGGGTCTTGACAATCAGCCCCAGCATTTT
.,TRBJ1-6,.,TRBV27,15,CASRALGGYNSPLHF,TGTGCCAGCAGGGCCTTGGGGGGCTATAATTCACCCCTCCACTTT
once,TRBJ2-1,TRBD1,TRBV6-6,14,CASRGTGVHNEQFF,TGTGCCAGCAGAGGGACAGGGGTACACAATGAGCAGTTCTTC
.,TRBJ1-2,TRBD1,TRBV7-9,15,CASSTTGGDNYGYTF,TGTGCCAGCAGCACGACAGGGGGTGATAACTATGGCTACACCTTC